The next 8 T cell receptor beta chains were all read from a single sample in a study of fetal regulatory T cell absence and autoimmunity. Sequencing was performed with immunoSEQ multiplex PCR; in TCRdb, only in-frame clones are kept and a portion is missing. This sample carries approximately 46,000 clones, about 80% of them seen once, and the ten largest clones take roughly 0.37%. Sequencing was performed on cord blood. The receptors were gathered from a newborn boy with IPEX syndrome.

The chain employs TRBV7-2 and TRBJ2-7; the D gene is possibly TRBD1 (5 bases). The V end lost 5 bases, the J end lost 0 bases, and 14 bases lay between the germline ends. CDR1 is SGHTA, CDR2 FQGNSA, per germline. The CDR3 spans 15 residues. Here the CDR3 reads CASSLDDSLSYEQYF. CDR3 nucleotide sequence: TGTGCCAGCAGCCTAGATGACAGTCTCTCCTACGAGCAGTACTTC.

CDR3 amino acids: CASSRDNNYGYTF. In DNA, the CDR3 is TGTGCCAGCAGCCGGGACAATAACTATGGCTACACCTTC. The chain uses TRBV14 and TRBJ1-2; D possibly corresponds to TRBD1 (6 bases). The V end lost 4 bases, the J end lost 1 base, and 7 bases lay between the germline ends. This CDR3 is built from 13 residues. The germline V gene has CDR1 SGHDN and CDR2 FVKESK.

This sequence joins TRBV29-1 and TRBJ1-2; 9 nucleotides line up with TRBD1. Trimming took 5 bases from V and 2 from J; bases not matched to a gene: 3. Germline CDR1 reads SQVTM; CDR2 reads ANQGSEA. This CDR3 spans 13 amino acids. This CDR3 is CSVWDRANYGYTF. The CDR3 region has the DNA TGCAGCGTTTGGGACAGGGCCAACTATGGCTACACCTTC.

The genes are TRBV4-2 and TRBJ2-1; 11 bases match TRBD2. The CDR3 is made up of 16 amino acids. Germline trimming cut 2 bases from V and 6 bases from J; bases unmatched to any gene: 6. CDR1 and CDR2 (germline): LGHNA, YNFKEQ. CDR3 amino acids: CASSQLAGGPFNEQFF. CDR3 DNA sequence: TGTGCCAGCAGCCAATTAGCGGGAGGGCCTTTCAATGAGCAGTTCTTC.

The chain recombines TRBV30 with TRBJ2-1; no firm D call. There are 13 residues in the CDR3. CDR1 is GTSNPN, CDR2 SVGIG, per germline (reference sequence). The V end lost 1 base, the J end lost 0 bases, and 4 bases lay between the germline ends. For the CDR3, the DNA is TGTGCCTGGAGTGGGGTCTCCTACAATGAGCAGTTCTTC. As protein: CAWSGVSYNEQFF.

This rearrangement joins TRBV27 to TRBJ1-1; D is uncertain. Germline assignment: CDR1 MNHEY and CDR2 SMNVEV (reference sequence). Trimming took off 3 bases at V and 4 bases at J, with 18 bases between the two ends. The length of the CDR3 is 16 residues. CDR3 in amino acids: CASSFVWVGVSTEAFF. The CDR3 coding sequence is TGTGCCAGCAGTTTCGTTTGGGTCGGGGTGAGCACTGAAGCTTTCTTT.

The chain carries TRBV2 and TRBJ2-2; 8 bases agree with TRBD2. The J segment lost 7 bases and the V segment lost 7 bases, leaving 17 bases of the junction unmatched. CDR1 SNHLY and CDR2 FYNNEI come from the germline V gene. This CDR3 is built from 17 residues. CDR3 bases: TGTGCCAGCACCGTCCGGGAACAATCCGGGGGGGACGGGGAGCTGTTTTTT. The encoded protein is CASTVREQSGGDGELFF.

CDR3 protein: CASSPRDRDYGYTF. CDR3 coding DNA: TGTGCCAGCAGCCCGAGGGACAGGGACTATGGCTACACCTTC. The rearrangement links TRBV5-4 to TRBJ1-2, with 9 bases fitting TRBD1. J gave up 3 bases and V 4 bases, and 4 bases lay outside the gene matches. The CDR3 contains 14 residues. Germline V gives CDR1 SGHNT, CDR2 YYREEE (reference sequence).